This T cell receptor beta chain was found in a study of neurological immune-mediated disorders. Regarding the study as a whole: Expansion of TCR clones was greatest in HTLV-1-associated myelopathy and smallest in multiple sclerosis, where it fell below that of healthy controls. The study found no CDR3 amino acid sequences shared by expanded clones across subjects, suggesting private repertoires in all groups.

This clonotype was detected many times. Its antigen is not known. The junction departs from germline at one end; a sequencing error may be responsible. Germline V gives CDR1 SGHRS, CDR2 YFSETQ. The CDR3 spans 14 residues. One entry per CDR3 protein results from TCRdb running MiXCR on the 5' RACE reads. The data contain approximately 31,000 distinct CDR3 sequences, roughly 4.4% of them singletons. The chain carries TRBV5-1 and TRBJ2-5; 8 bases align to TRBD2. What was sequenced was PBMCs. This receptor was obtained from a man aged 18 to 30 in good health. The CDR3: CASSLAGSGGRPNF. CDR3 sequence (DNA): TGCGCCAGCAGCTTGGCCGGGAGCGGGGGTCGCCCGAACTTC.